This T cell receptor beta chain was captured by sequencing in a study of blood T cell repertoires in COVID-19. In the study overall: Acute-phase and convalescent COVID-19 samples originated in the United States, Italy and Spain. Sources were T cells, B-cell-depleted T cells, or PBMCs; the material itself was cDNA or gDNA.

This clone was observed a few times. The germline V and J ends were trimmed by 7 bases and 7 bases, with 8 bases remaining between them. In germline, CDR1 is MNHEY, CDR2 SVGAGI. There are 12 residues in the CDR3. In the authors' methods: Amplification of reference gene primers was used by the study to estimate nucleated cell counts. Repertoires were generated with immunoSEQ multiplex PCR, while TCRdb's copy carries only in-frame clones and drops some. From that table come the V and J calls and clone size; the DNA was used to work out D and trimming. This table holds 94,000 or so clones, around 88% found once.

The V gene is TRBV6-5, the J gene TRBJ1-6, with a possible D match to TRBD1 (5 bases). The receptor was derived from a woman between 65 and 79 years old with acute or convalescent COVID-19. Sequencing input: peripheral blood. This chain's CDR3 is CASIGGNSPLHF. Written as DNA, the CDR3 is TGTGCCAGCATCGGGGGAAATTCACCCCTCCACTTT.